This T cell receptor beta chain was found in a study of Graves' ophthalmopathy and Graves' hyperthyroidism. In this sample, this clonotype turned up many times. CDR3 length: 12 residues. The germline V gene has CDR1 MDHEN and CDR2 SYDVKM. The V end was cut by 7 bases, the J end by 8 bases, with 9 bases between. RNA transcripts were the source from which TCR beta CDR3 regions were amplified. First-round RT-PCR used HTBI primers; second-round multiplex PCR followed. TCRdb processed the multiplex PCR reads anew with MiXCR; each CDR3 protein has one entry. The table records over a million distinct CDR3 sequences, about 40% of them present only once.

The chain is built from TRBV28 and TRBJ1-6, with D unclear. This clonotype was sampled from an adult man with Graves' hyperthyroidism. What was sequenced was peripheral blood or thyroid tissue (not recorded which). The CDR3 sequence is CASTYPDSPLHF. The CDR3 DNA sequence: TGTGCCAGCACGTACCCCGATTCACCCCTCCACTTT.